These T cell receptor beta chains were read from a single sample in a study of OX40 agonist ivuxolimab in advanced cancers. The method was immunoSEQ multiplex PCR; TCRdb's version includes in-frame clones alone and lacks a portion of them. There are roughly 42,000 clones in the sample; about 89% occur only once, and around 28% lies in the top ten. The specimen was CD4+ or CD8+ T cells sorted from blood, collected in a trial of the OX40 agonist ivuxolimab. Every receptor here comes from an adult with an advanced solid tumor such as melanoma, head and neck, liver or kidney cancer. The CDR3 runs from the conserved cysteine through the conserved F or W. A D gene is named only where the DNA matches it firmly. Clone size appears in some rows only: once, few, many, or a class for an expanded clone.

j_gene,abundance,v_gene,d_gene,CDR3nt,CDR3aa
TRBJ1-1,NA,TRBV7-9,NA,TGTGCCAGCAGCTTAGGGTCAATGAACACTGAAGCTTTCTTT,CASSLGSMNTEAFF
TRBJ2-7,NA,TRBV5-5,NA,TGTGCCAGCAGCGAAGTAGCGGCCTACGAGCAGTACTTC,CASSEVAAYEQYF
TRBJ2-6,NA,TRBV27,NA,TGTGCCAGCAGTCCCTCGGTTTCTGGGGCCAACGTCCTGACTTTC,CASSPSVSGANVLTF
TRBJ1-5,NA,TRBV7-9,NA,TGTGCCAGCAGCTTTTTAGGGCCCAATCAGCCCCAGCATTTT,CASSFLGPNQPQHF
TRBJ2-7,NA,TRBV21-1,NA,TGTGCCACCTACCGGGGGGCTGTACGGACTAGCGGGTCCGAACCCCCTTACGAGCAGTACTTC,CATYRGAVRTSGSEPPYEQYF
TRBJ2-1,NA,TRBV6-5,NA,TGTGCCAGCAGTTCGGGACTGGGGGGCTACAATGAGCAGTTCTTC,CASSSGLGGYNEQFF
TRBJ2-4,NA,TRBV19,NA,TGTGCCAGTAGTCGGGGTTTAGCCAAAAACATTCAGTACTTC,CASSRGLAKNIQYF
TRBJ2-1,NA,TRBV7-6,NA,TGTGCCAGCAGCTACGGGGACTACAATGAGCAGTTCTTC,CASSYGDYNEQFF
TRBJ2-7,NA,TRBV9,NA,TGTGCCAGCAGCGCCCGGGACTCGGCCTACGAGCAGTACTTC,CASSARDSAYEQYF
TRBJ2-7,NA,TRBV5-1,TRBD2,TGCGCCAGCAGCTTCCTGACTAGCGGGAGGATCTACGAGCAGTACTTC,CASSFLTSGRIYEQYF
TRBJ2-4,NA,TRBV6-1,NA,TGTGCCAGCAGTGAATTCCCCCCAACGGGAGCCAAAAACATTCAGTACTTC,CASSEFPPTGAKNIQYF
TRBJ2-7,NA,TRBV11-2,NA,TGTGCCAGCAGCTCCGGGGGAGACGAGCAGTACTTC,CASSSGGDEQYF
TRBJ2-7,NA,TRBV5-5,NA,TGTGCCAGCAGCTTGGGAGATACACCCTACGAGCAGTACTTC,CASSLGDTPYEQYF
TRBJ1-1,NA,TRBV11-3,NA,TGTGCCAGCAGCTTAGAAAGTACAACCGAAGCTTTCTTT,CASSLESTTEAFF
TRBJ2-3,NA,TRBV27,NA,TGTGCCAGCAGTTCTGTGGGAGAGATCACAGATACGCAGTATTTT,CASSSVGEITDTQYF
TRBJ2-1,medium-sized,TRBV7-9,NA,TGTGCCAGTTACCAGGGTGTCAATGAGCAGTTCTTC,CASYQGVNEQFF